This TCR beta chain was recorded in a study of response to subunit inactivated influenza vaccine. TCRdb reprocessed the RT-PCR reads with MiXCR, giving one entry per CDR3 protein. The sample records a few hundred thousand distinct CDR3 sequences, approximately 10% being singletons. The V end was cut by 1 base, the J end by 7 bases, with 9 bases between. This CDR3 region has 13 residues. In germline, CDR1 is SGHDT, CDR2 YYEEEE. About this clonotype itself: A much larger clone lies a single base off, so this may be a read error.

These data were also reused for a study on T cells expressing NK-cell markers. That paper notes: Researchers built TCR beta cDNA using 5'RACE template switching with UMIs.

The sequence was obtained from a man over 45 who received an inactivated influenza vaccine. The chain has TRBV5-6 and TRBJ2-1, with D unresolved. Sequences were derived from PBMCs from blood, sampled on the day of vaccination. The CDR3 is CASSLLGRNEQFF. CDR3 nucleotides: TGTGCCAGCAGCTTGCTCGGGCGAAATGAGCAGTTCTTC.